The text below deals with one T cell receptor beta chain. Germline values: CDR1 SGHRS, CDR2 YFSETQ. Deletions cut 0 bases from V and 0 bases from J, with 10 bases between. The length of the CDR3 is 15 residues. The data originate from a study of control samples from healthy donors and cancer patients. Using immunoSEQ multiplex PCR, the repertoire was profiled, and TCRdb retains in-frame clones only, with some absent. The repertoire holds 110,000 to 150,000 clones, with roughly nine tenths as singletons. Sequencing was performed on blood. The source is a man younger than 35 in good health. The chain recombines TRBV5-1 with TRBJ2-7; the D gene is possibly TRBD1 (5 bases). The CDR3 DNA is TGCGCCAGCAGCTTGGGGTCTCAGGGCTCCTACGAGCAGTACTTC. It is translated as CASSLGSQGSYEQYF.